Following are 5 T cell receptor beta chains from one sample sequenced in a study of blood T cell repertoires in COVID-19. Libraries were prepared by immunoSEQ multiplex PCR; TCRdb keeps only in-frame clonotypes and omits some of them. The sample carries tens of thousands of clones, 82% recorded once. Sequences were obtained from peripheral blood. The source of these receptors is a woman at least 80 years old with acute or convalescent COVID-19.

This chain links TRBV28 with TRBJ2-1, with a weak D call TRBD2 (5 bases). The CDR3 is 18 amino acids. CDR1 is MDHEN, CDR2 SYDVKM, per germline. Trimming pared 2 bases from V and 2 bases from J, leaving 19 bases between. As DNA, the CDR3 is TGTGCCAGCAGTTTACCCTCAGCTGGCGGGTGGGCCTACAATGAGCAGTTCTTC. Translation: CASSLPSAGGWAYNEQFF.

The V and J genes are TRBV24-1 and TRBJ2-3; TRBD2 agrees at 10 bases. CDR3 length equals 17 residues. Germline CDR1 is KGHDR and CDR2 is SFDVKD. The junction had 12 bases not matched to a gene; V was cut back by 4 bases and J by 6 bases. The CDR3: CATSDRKPGLATDTQYF. The CDR3, as DNA: TGTGCCACCAGTGACCGCAAACCGGGACTAGCGACGGATACGCAGTATTTT.

This sequence joins TRBV5-1 and TRBJ1-2; D gene ambiguous. The length of the CDR3 is 13 residues. Trimming left V 1 base short and J 1 base short, with 5 bases between. CDR1 and CDR2 from the germline V gene are SGHRS and YFSETQ. CDR3 sequence (DNA): TGCGCCAGCAGCTTGACAGATAACTATGGCTACACCTTC. Translation: CASSLTDNYGYTF.

This clone showed up just once. The rearrangement uses TRBV12-3 or TRBV12-4 and TRBJ2-7; D is unclear. V lost 2 bases and J 7 bases, leaving 9 bases between the germline ends. The CDR3 covers 12 residues. DNA of the CDR3: TGTGCCAGCAGTTTAACACTAAGGGAGCAGTACTTC. Translated: CASSLTLREQYF.

This clone was seen a single time. The chain has TRBV27 and TRBJ1-2; 10 nucleotides match TRBD1. Germline V gene data show CDR1 as MNHEY and CDR2 as SMNVEV (reference sequence). The V segment lost 5 bases and the J segment 3 bases; nucleotides outside the gene matches: 12. CDR3 size: 17 residues. The CDR3 spells CASSPSGDRGLYYGYTF. The CDR3 DNA sequence: TGTGCCAGCAGTCCGTCCGGGGACAGGGGACTATACTATGGCTACACCTTC.